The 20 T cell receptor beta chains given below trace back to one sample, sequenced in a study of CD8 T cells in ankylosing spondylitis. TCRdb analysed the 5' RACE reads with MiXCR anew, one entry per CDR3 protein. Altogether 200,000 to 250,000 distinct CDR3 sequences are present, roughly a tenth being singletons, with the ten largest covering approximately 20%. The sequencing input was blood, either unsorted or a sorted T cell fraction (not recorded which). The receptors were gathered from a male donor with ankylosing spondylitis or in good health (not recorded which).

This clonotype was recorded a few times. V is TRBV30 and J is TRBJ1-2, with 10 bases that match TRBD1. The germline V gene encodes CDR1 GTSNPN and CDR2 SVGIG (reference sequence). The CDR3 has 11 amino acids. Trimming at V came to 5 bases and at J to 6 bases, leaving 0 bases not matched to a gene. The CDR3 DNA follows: TGTGCCTGGGGACAGGGGGATGGCTACACCTTC. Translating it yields CAWGQGDGYTF. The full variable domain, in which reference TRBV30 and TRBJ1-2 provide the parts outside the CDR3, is SQTIHQWPATLVQPVGSPLSLECTVEGTSNPNLYWYRQAAGRGLQLLFYSVGIGQISSEVPQNLSASRPQDRQFILSSKKLLLSDSGFYLCAWGQGDGYTFGSGTRLTVV.

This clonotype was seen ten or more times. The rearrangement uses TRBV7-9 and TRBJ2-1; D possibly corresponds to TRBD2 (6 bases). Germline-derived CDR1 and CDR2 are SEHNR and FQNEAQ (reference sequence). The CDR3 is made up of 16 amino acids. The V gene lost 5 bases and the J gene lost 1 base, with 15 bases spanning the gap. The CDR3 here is CASSQNGGGSYNEQFF. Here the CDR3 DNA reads TGTGCCAGCAGCCAAAACGGAGGAGGGTCCTACAATGAGCAGTTCTTC.

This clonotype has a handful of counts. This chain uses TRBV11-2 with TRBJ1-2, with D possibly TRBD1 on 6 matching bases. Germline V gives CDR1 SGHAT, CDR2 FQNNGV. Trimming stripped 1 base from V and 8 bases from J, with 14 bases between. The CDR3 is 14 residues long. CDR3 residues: CASSLVDSPLGYTF. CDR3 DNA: TGTGCCAGCAGCTTAGTGGACAGCCCGCTCGGCTACACCTTC.

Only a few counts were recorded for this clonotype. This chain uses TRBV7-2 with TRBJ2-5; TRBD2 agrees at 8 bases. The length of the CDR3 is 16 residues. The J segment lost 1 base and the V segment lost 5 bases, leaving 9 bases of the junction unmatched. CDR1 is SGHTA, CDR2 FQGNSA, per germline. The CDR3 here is CASSPAAGGLQETQYF. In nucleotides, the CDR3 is TGTGCCAGCAGCCCAGCCGCGGGGGGCCTCCAAGAGACCCAGTACTTC.

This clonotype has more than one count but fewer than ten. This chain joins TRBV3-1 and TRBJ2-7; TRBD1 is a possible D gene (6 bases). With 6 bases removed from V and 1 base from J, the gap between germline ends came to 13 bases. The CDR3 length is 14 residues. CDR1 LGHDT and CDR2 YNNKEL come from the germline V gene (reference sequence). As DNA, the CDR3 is TGTGCCAGCAGGGGGACGGACAGTTCCTACGAGCAGTACTTC. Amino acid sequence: CASRGTDSSYEQYF.

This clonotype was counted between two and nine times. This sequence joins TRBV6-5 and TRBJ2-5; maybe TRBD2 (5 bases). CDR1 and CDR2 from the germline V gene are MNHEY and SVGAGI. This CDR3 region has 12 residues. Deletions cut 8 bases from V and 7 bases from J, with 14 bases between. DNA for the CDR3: TGTGCCAGCGGCGGGCCTACCGGGACCCAGTACTTC. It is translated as CASGGPTGTQYF.

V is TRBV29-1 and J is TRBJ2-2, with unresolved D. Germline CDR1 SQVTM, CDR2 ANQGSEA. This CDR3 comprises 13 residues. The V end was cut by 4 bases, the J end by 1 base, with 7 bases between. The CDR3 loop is CSVGYLNTGELFF. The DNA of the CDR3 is TGCAGCGTTGGGTACCTGAACACCGGGGAGCTGTTTTTT.

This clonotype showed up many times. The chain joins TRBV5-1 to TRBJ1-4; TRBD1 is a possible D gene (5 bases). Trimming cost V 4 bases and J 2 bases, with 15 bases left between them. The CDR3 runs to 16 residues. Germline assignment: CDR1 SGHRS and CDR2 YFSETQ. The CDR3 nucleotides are TGCGCCAGCAGCATTCAAGGGACCGCGACTAATGAAAAACTGTTTTTT. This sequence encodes CASSIQGTATNEKLFF.

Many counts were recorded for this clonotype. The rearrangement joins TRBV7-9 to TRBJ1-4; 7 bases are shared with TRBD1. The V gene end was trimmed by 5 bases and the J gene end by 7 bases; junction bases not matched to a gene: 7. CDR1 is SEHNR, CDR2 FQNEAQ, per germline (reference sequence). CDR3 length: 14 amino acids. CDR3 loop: CASSAGGSTEKLFF. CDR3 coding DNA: TGTGCCAGCAGCGCAGGGGGGTCGACTGAAAAACTGTTTTTT.

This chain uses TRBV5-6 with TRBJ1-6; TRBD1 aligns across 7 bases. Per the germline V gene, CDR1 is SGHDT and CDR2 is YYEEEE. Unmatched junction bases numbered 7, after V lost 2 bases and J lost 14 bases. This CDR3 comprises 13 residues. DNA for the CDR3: TGTGCCAGCAGCTTAGGGACAGCCGGTTCCCTCCACTTT. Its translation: CASSLGTAGSLHF.

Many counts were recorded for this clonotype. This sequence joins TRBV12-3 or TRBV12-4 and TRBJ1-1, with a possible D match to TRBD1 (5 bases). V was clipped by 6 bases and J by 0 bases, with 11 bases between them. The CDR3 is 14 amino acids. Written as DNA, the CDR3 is TGTGCCAGCAGCGCGAGGGGTGTGAACACTGAAGCTTTCTTT. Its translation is CASSARGVNTEAFF.

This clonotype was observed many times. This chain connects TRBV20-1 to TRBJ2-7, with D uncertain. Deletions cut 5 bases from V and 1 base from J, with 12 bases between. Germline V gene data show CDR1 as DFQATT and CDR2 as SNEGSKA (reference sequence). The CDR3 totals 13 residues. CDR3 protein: CSASTGYSYEQYF. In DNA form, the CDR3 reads TGCAGTGCTTCGACCGGTTATTCCTACGAGCAGTACTTC.

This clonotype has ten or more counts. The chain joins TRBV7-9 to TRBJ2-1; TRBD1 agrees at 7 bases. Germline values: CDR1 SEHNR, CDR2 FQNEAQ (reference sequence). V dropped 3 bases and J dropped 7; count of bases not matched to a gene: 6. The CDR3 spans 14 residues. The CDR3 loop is CASSFPGGRNEQFF. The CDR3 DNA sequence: TGTGCCAGCAGCTTCCCAGGGGGTAGGAATGAGCAGTTCTTC.

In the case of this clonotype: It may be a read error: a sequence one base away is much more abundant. CDR3 sequence (DNA): TGTGCCGGCAGTTTAGCGGGCAGGGGCCCAGATACGCAGTATTTT. Protein sequence: CAGSLAGRGPDTQYF. This chain links TRBV12-3 or TRBV12-4 with TRBJ2-3; possible D gene TRBD2, 7 bases. The CDR3 is made up of 15 amino acids.

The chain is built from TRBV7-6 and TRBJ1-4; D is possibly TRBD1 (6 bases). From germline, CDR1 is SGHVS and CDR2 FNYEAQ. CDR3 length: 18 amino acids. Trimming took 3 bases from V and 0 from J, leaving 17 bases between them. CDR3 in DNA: TGTGCCAGCAGCTTGGGGGCAGGACGGAGTGCAACTAATGAAAAACTGTTTTTT. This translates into CASSLGAGRSATNEKLFF.

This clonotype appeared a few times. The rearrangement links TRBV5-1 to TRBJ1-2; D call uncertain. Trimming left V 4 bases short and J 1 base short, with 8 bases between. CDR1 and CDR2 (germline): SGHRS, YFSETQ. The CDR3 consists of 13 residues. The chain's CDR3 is CASSVRGNYGYTF. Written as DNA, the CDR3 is TGCGCCAGCAGCGTGCGGGGTAACTATGGCTACACCTTC.

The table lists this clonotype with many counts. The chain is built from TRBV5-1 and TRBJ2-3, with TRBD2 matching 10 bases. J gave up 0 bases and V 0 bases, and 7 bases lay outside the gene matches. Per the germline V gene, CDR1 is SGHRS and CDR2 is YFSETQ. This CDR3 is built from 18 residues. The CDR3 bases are TGCGCCAGCAGCTTGGGCCAGCGGGGGGGCCATAGCACAGATACGCAGTATTTT. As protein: CASSLGQRGGHSTDTQYF. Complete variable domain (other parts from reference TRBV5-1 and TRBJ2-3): KAGVTQTPRYLIKTRGQQVTLSCSPISGHRSVSWYQQTPGQGLQFLFEYFSETQRNKGNFPGRFSGRQFSNSRSEMNVSTLELGDSALYLCASSLGQRGGHSTDTQYFGPGTRLTVL.

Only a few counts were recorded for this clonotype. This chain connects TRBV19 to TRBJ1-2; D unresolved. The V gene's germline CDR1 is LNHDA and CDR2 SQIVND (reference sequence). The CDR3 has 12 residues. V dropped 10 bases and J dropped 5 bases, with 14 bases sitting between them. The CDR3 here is CATGRDEYGYTF. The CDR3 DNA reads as TGTGCCACCGGGAGGGATGAATATGGCTACACCTTC.

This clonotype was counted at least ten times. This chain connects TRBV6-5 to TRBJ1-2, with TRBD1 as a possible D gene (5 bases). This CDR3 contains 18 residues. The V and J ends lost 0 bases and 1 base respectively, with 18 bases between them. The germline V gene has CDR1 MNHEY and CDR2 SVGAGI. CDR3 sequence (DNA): TGTGCCAGCAGTTACTCCATCCTTATCCGGGACCGTAACTATGGCTACACCTTC. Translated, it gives CASSYSILIRDRNYGYTF.

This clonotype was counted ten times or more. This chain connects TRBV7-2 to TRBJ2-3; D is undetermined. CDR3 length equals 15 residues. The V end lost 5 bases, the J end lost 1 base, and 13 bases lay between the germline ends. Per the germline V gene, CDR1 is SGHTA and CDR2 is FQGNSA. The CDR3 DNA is TGTGCCAGCAGCCCCGTGGGGTCGGGCACAGATACGCAGTATTTT. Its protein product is CASSPVGSGTDTQYF.